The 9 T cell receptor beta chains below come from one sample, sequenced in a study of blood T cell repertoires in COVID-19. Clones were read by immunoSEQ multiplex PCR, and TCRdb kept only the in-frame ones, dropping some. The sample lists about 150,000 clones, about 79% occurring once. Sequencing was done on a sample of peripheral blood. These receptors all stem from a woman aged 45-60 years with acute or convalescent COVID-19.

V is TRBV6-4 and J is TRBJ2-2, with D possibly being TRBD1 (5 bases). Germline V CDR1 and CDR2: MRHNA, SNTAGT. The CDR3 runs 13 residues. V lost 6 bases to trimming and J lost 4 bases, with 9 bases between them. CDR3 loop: CASSVTGTGELFF. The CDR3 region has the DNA TGTGCCAGCAGCGTAACAGGCACCGGGGAGCTGTTTTTT.

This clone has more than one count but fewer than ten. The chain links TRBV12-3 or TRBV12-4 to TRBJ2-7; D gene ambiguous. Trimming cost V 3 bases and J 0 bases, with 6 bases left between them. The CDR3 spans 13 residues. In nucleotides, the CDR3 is TGTGCCAGCAGTTTTGCCAGCTCCTACGAGCAGTACTTC. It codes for CASSFASSYEQYF.

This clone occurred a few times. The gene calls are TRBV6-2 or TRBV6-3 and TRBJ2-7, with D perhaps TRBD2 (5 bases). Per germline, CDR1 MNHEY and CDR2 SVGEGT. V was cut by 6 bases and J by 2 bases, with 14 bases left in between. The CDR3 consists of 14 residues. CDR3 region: CASSFFSGPYEQYF. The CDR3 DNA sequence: TGTGCCAGCAGCTTTTTCAGCGGACCCTACGAGCAGTACTTC.

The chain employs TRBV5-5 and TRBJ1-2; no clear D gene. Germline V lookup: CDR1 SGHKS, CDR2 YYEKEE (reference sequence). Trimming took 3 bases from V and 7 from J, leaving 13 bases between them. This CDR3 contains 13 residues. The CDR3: CASSSNLQAGYTF. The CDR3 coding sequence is TGTGCCAGCAGCTCTAACTTGCAGGCTGGCTACACCTTC.

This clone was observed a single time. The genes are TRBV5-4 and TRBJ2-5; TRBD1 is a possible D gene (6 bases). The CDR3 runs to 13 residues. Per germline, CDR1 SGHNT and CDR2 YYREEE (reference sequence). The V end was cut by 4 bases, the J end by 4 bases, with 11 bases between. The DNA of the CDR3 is TGTGCCAGCAGCCAACAGGGTGCAGAGACCCAGTACTTC. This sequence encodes CASSQQGAETQYF.

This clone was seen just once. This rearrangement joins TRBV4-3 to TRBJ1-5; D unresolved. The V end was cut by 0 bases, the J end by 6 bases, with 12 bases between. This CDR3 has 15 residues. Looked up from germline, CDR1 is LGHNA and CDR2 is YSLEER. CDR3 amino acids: CASSQEVGGSQPQHF. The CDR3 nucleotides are TGCGCCAGCAGCCAAGAGGTGGGAGGAAGTCAGCCCCAGCATTTT.

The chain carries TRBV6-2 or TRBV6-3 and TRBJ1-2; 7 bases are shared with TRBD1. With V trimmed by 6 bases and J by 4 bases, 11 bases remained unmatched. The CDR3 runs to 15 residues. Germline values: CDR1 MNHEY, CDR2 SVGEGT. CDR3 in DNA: TGTGCCAGCAGCCGACCCGGACAGGCGTTCTATGGCTACACCTTC. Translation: CASSRPGQAFYGYTF.

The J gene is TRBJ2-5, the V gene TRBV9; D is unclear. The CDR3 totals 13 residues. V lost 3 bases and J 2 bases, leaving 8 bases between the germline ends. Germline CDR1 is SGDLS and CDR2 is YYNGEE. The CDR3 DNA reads TGTGCCAGCAGCGGCACTCCTCAAGAGACCCAGTACTTC. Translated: CASSGTPQETQYF.

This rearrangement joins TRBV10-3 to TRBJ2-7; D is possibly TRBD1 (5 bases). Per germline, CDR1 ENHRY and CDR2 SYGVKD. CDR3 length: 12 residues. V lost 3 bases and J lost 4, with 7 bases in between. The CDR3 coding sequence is TGTGCCATCAGTGATCAGGGATACGAGCAGTACTTC. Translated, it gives CAISDQGYEQYF.